The rows below give T cell receptor beta chains drawn from one sample of a study of OX40 agonist ivuxolimab in advanced cancers. Libraries were prepared by immunoSEQ multiplex PCR; TCRdb keeps only in-frame clonotypes and omits some of them. The table records nearly 50,000 clones, around nine tenths of them present only once. Sequences were derived from CD4+ or CD8+ T cells sorted from blood, sampled in a trial of the OX40 agonist ivuxolimab. The receptors derive from an adult with an advanced solid tumor such as melanoma, head and neck, liver or kidney cancer. The CDR3 runs from the conserved cysteine through the conserved F or W. D genes are given only for firm matches. Size values are once, few and many counts, or a class for expanded clones, and some rows have none.

abundance | j_gene | v_gene | d_gene | CDR3aa | CDR3nt
- | TRBJ2-5 | TRBV4-1 | TRBD1 | CASSTGTGGLLLSETQYF | TGCGCCAGCAGCACCGGGACAGGGGGGCTCTTGCTTAGCGAGACCCAGTACTTC
- | TRBJ2-5 | TRBV2 | - | CASSGTRQETQYF | TGTGCCAGCAGCGGAACTAGACAAGAGACCCAGTACTTC
- | TRBJ1-1 | TRBV19 | - | CASSIGILNTEAFF | TGTGCCAGTAGTATTGGCATCTTGAACACTGAAGCTTTCTTT
once | TRBJ2-2 | TRBV29-1 | TRBD1 | CSVRDRVDPGELFF | TGCAGCGTTAGGGACAGGGTGGACCCCGGGGAGCTGTTTTTT
once | TRBJ2-2 | TRBV18 | TRBD2 | CASSPLPSGSPTGELFF | TGTGCCAGCTCACCACTTCCTAGCGGGAGCCCCACCGGGGAGCTGTTTTTT
- | TRBJ2-2 | TRBV6-5 | - | CASSPGGELFF | TGTGCCAGCAGTCCTGGCGGGGAGCTGTTTTTT
once | TRBJ1-2 | TRBV6-5 | - | CASSYGGAYGYTF | TGTGCCAGCAGTTACGGGGGCGCCTATGGCTACACCTTC
- | TRBJ2-5 | TRBV11-3 | TRBD2 | CASSLGGLAGASETQYF | TGTGCCAGCAGCTTAGGAGGACTAGCGGGAGCTTCAGAGACCCAGTACTTC
few | TRBJ1-1 | TRBV19 | TRBD1 | CASSSQGGTEAFF | TGTGCCAGTAGTTCTCAGGGGGGCACTGAAGCTTTCTTT
few | TRBJ1-5 | TRBV9 | - | CASSVGSNQPQHF | TGTGCCAGCAGCGTAGGTAGCAATCAGCCCCAGCATTTT
once | TRBJ2-3 | TRBV6-5 | - | CASSYSASSDTQYF | TGTGCCAGCAGTTACTCTGCCTCGAGCGATACGCAGTATTTT
- | TRBJ2-1 | TRBV5-6 | TRBD2 | CASSLALAANIHEQFF | TGTGCCAGCAGCTTGGCACTAGCGGCGAACATCCATGAGCAGTTCTTC
once | TRBJ2-7 | TRBV11-2 | TRBD2 | CASSSYWVGGPYEQYF | TGTGCCAGCAGCTCATATTGGGTGGGAGGGCCTTACGAGCAGTACTTC
- | TRBJ2-7 | TRBV18 | TRBD2 | CASSPLQTGTSAAGYEQYF | TGTGCCAGCTCACCACTCCAGACAGGGACTAGCGCAGCAGGCTACGAGCAGTACTTC
- | TRBJ2-5 | TRBV21-1 | - | CASSKAASGRAATQYF | TGTGCCAGCAGCAAAGCGGCTAGCGGGAGGGCCGCGACCCAGTACTTC
- | TRBJ1-4 | TRBV7-9 | - | CASSRWGDSTNEKLFF | TGTGCCAGCAGTCGATGGGGGGATTCAACTAATGAAAAACTGTTTTTT
- | TRBJ1-4 | TRBV25-1 | - | CASSEGNGVNEKLFF | TGTGCCAGCAGTGAGGGGAATGGAGTAAATGAAAAACTGTTTTTT
- | TRBJ2-7 | TRBV5-4 | - | CASSQYLRGTWTF | TGTGCCAGCAGCCAATATCTACGGGGGACGTGGACCTTC
- | TRBJ1-2 | TRBV5-6 | TRBD1 | CASSLPTGAGYTF | TGTGCCAGCAGCCTACCGACAGGGGCTGGCTACACCTTC
- | TRBJ1-4 | TRBV5-5 | TRBD1 | CASSSGGINEKLFF | TGTGCCAGCAGCTCAGGGGGAATCAATGAAAAACTGTTTTTT
- | TRBJ1-2 | TRBV6-1 | - | CASRGVGYHGYTF | TGTGCCAGCAGAGGGGTTGGATACCATGGCTACACCTTC
once | TRBJ2-7 | TRBV5-4 | - | CASSLDTSTYEQYF | TGTGCCAGCAGCTTGGACACCTCAACCTACGAGCAGTACTTC
- | TRBJ1-3 | TRBV5-1 | - | CASSSGGSGNTIYF | TGCGCCAGCAGCTCCGGAGGCTCTGGAAACACCATATATTTT
- | TRBJ2-1 | TRBV11-3 | - | CASSSYYNEQFF | TGTGCCAGCAGCTCTTATTACAATGAGCAGTTCTTC
- | TRBJ2-7 | TRBV6-6 | - | CASSYGGGPYEQYF | TGTGCCAGCAGTTACGGTGGGGGCCCCTACGAGCAGTACTTC
- | TRBJ1-3 | TRBV19 | TRBD1 | CASRNRGLSGNTIYF | TGTGCCAGTAGGAACAGGGGACTCTCTGGAAACACCATATATTTT
- | TRBJ2-7 | TRBV6-1 | - | CASREGRPEQYF | TGTGCCAGCAGGGAGGGCCGTCCCGAGCAGTACTTC
- | TRBJ2-1 | TRBV5-1 | - | CASSAQLGNEQFF | TGCGCCAGCAGCGCCCAACTAGGCAATGAGCAGTTCTTC
- | TRBJ1-2 | TRBV11-2 | - | CASSATTRPGGYTF | TGTGCCAGCAGCGCGACGACTCGTCCCGGGGGCTACACCTTC
- | TRBJ2-5 | TRBV5-1 | TRBD2 | CASSSSLGVLGLAGGRETQYF | TGCGCCAGCAGCTCCTCCCTTGGAGTACTGGGACTAGCGGGAGGGCGAGAGACCCAGTACTTC
- | TRBJ2-1 | TRBV7-3 | TRBD1 | CASSLQGAFSTEQFF | TGTGCCAGCAGCCTACAGGGGGCGTTTTCGACTGAGCAGTTCTTC
- | TRBJ1-1 | TRBV19 | - | CASSPRDILRAFF | TGTGCCAGTAGCCCCCGGGACATCCTGCGAGCTTTCTTT
once | TRBJ2-5 | TRBV9 | TRBD2 | CASSVAGTSGQETQYF | TGTGCCAGCAGCGTAGCAGGGACTAGCGGCCAAGAGACCCAGTACTTC
- | TRBJ1-1 | TRBV7-9 | - | CASSPRQAKNTEAFF | TGTGCCAGCAGCCCTAGACAGGCGAAGAACACTGAAGCTTTCTTT
- | TRBJ1-4 | TRBV7-9 | - | CASSLGGDGTNEKLFF | TGTGCCAGCAGCTTAGGGGGTGACGGAACTAATGAAAAACTGTTTTTT
- | TRBJ2-3 | TRBV5-4 | - | CASSLQGRRGTDTQYF | TGTGCCAGCAGCTTGCAGGGCCGTCGGGGCACAGATACGCAGTATTTT
- | TRBJ1-1 | TRBV14 | - | CASSFQGIIVPEAFF | TGTGCCAGCAGCTTCCAGGGGATTATAGTTCCTGAAGCTTTCTTT
few | TRBJ2-3 | TRBV11-3 | - | CASSPTSGTGRYF | TGTGCCAGCAGCCCTACCTCCGGGACCGGACGGTATTTT
- | TRBJ1-2 | TRBV5-4 | - | CASSFGGANYGYTF | TGTGCCAGCAGCTTCGGGGGGGCAAACTATGGCTACACCTTC
- | TRBJ2-3 | TRBV29-1 | - | CSVGGNTDTQYF | TGCAGCGTTGGGGGTAACACAGATACGCAGTATTTT
- | TRBJ2-2 | TRBV7-6 | TRBD2 | CASSLEAAGGTGELFF | TGTGCCAGCAGCCTAGAAGCAGCGGGGGGCACCGGGGAGCTGTTTTTT
- | TRBJ1-2 | TRBV5-1 | - | CASSLRTDYGYTF | TGCGCCAGCAGCCTCCGGACAGACTATGGCTACACCTTC
- | TRBJ1-5 | TRBV2 | - | CASSDRGYQPQHF | TGTGCCAGCAGTGACAGGGGTTATCAGCCCCAGCATTTT
- | TRBJ1-5 | TRBV21-1 | - | CASSKGDGGQRRNQPQHF | TGTGCCAGCAGCAAGGGGGATGGGGGGCAAAGACGCAATCAGCCCCAGCATTTT
- | TRBJ2-5 | TRBV2 | TRBD2 | CASRSTSGRPQETQYF | TGTGCCAGCAGGTCGACTAGCGGGAGGCCCCAAGAGACCCAGTACTTC
- | TRBJ1-5 | TRBV10-3 | - | CAISEFANSNQPQHF | TGTGCCATCAGTGAGTTTGCCAACAGTAATCAGCCCCAGCATTTT
- | TRBJ1-2 | TRBV5-4 | - | CASSLAGGGPYGYTF | TGTGCCAGCAGCTTGGCCGGCGGAGGACCCTATGGCTACACCTTC
- | TRBJ1-2 | TRBV18 | - | CASSPSRGTGNYGYTF | TGTGCCAGCTCACCAAGCCGGGGTACCGGGAACTATGGCTACACCTTC
few | TRBJ1-5 | TRBV5-1 | - | CASSPGFRGNQPQHF | TGCGCCAGCAGCCCGGGGTTTCGGGGCAATCAGCCCCAGCATTTT
- | TRBJ1-2 | TRBV28 | TRBD1 | CASFATGGGYTF | TGTGCCAGCTTTGCGACAGGGGGAGGCTACACCTTC
- | TRBJ2-5 | TRBV28 | TRBD2 | CASSRPAGVKETQYF | TGTGCCAGCAGTCGCCCAGCGGGAGTAAAAGAGACCCAGTACTTC
few | TRBJ2-3 | TRBV6-1 | - | CASSGPYPGTHMGTDTQYF | TGTGCCAGCAGTGGCCCCTACCCCGGGACACACATGGGAACAGATACGCAGTATTTT
- | TRBJ1-3 | TRBV11-3 | - | CASRYSQGLGSSGNTIYF | TGTGCCAGCAGATATTCGCAGGGCCTTGGGAGCTCTGGAAACACCATATATTTT
- | TRBJ1-4 | TRBV6-5 | TRBD1 | CASSWTGVGEKLFF | TGTGCCAGCAGTTGGACAGGGGTGGGTGAAAAACTGTTTTTT
- | TRBJ2-4 | TRBV5-1 | - | CASSLVGGAKNIQYF | TGCGCCAGCAGCTTGGTGGGGGGAGCCAAAAACATTCAGTACTTC
few | TRBJ2-7 | TRBV19 | - | CASSISAVHEQYF | TGTGCCAGTAGTATAAGTGCAGTCCACGAGCAGTACTTC
- | TRBJ2-3 | TRBV27 | - | CASSFRKRGTDTQYF | TGTGCCAGCAGTTTTAGGAAAAGGGGGACAGATACGCAGTATTTT
- | TRBJ1-1 | TRBV21-1 | - | CASSKKVSGDPEAFF | TGTGCCAGCAGCAAAAAGGTTTCGGGTGATCCCGAAGCTTTCTTT
once | TRBJ2-1 | TRBV10-3 | TRBD2 | CAISESMAGGPNEQFF | TGTGCCATCAGTGAGTCTATGGCGGGAGGGCCAAATGAGCAGTTCTTC
- | TRBJ2-1 | TRBV6-1 | TRBD2 | CASSEVLVLAGGYNEQFF | TGTGCCAGCAGTGAAGTCCTGGTGCTAGCGGGAGGGTACAATGAGCAGTTCTTC